This TCR beta chain was sequenced for a study of blood T cell repertoires in COVID-19 (dated by TCRdb to about 2020). Study-wide context: Collaborator samples came from the United States, Italy and Spain and covered acute and convalescent phases of COVID-19. The material from the prospective study consisted of cDNA or gDNA derived from T cells, B-cell-depleted T cells, or PBMCs. Deeply sampled blood TCRbeta repertoires from subjects exposed to, actively infected with, or recovered from COVID-19 were included in the dataset. The repertoires were released in a freely available public database meant as a resource for research on the immune response to SARS-CoV-2. The samples were drawn from two sources: the first 160 participants of the ongoing ImmuneRACE study, and fewer than 1,500 subjects contributed by 6 global collaborators. The sample metadata nearly always contained a de-identified subject ID, COVID-19 status, age in years and sex. Where available, HLA class I and class II types were obtained from metadata supplied by the sample provider rather than from assay-based typing. Overall results and qualifications from the work: How much clinical and demographic metadata was included differed by source and by participant, and the metadata was provided uncurated.

Trimming costs V 4 bases and J 4 bases, and their ends lie 19 bases apart. Inclusive of the bounding cysteine and phenylalanine, the CDR3 is 16 residues long. The DNA shown is the 48-base CDR3, in frame from base 1. The CDR1 and CDR2 encoded by the germline V gene (reference sequence) are LNHDA and SQIVND. Comment on this clone: Its recognized antigen is unknown. Within one base of it there is no much larger clone, and no base qualities were kept.

TCRbeta CDR3 regions were amplified from genomic DNA using the immunoSEQ Assay, a bias-controlled multiplex PCR. Per the original workflow: The number of nucleated cells in each sample was estimated by amplification of reference gene primers within the assay. To quantify the absolute abundance of each unique TCRbeta CDR3 rearrangement, sequence reads were collapsed and filtered. For each sample, productive Simpson clonality was calculated as the square root of Simpson's diversity index over productive rearrangements. TCRdb holds this immuneACCESS table with in-frame rearrangements only. Some clones are missing; in checked studies, unresolved V genes explain under half, and the rest has no known cause. V and J calls plus clone size are reproduced from that table; the DNA served to infer D and trimming. For this sample there are 210,000 or so clones; roughly 90% appear just once. The ten top clones hold 1.9% of the sample.

Each collaborating institution followed its own protocols to collect whole blood in K2EDTA tubes. For TCRbeta analysis, collaborators shipped samples as frozen whole blood, isolated PBMCs, or DNA extracted from either of those sample types. This TCR was recovered from a man aged 40-49 years with active or convalescent COVID-19. Sequenced: peripheral blood. Recombination linked TRBV19 to TRBJ1-1; TRBD1 is a weak D gene call, 5 bases matching. The CDR3: CASSTMGGFRVTEAFF. The DNA reads as follows: TGTGCCAGTAGTACCATGGGGGGATTTCGAGTCACTGAAGCTTTCTTT.